This entry describes one T cell receptor beta chain. Its cognate antigen has yet to be identified. No qualities accompany the bases; no much larger clone lies one base away. The method was PCR. The reads were generated on an Illumina HiSeq 2500. TCR library preparation used molecular barcoding, with unique molecular identifiers applied to normalize quantification of the TCRbeta repertoire. In-frame beta chains were kept once TCRdb had trimmed the public reads at Q25 with fastp and called clones with MiXCR. When rows share a CDR3 protein, they turn into one entry using the most common DNA and genes. The table for this sample lists about 830,000 distinct CDR3 sequences; under 20% of them were counted only once. Roughly 5% of the sample rests with the top ten. The entry originates in a study of T-cell reconstitution after alpha-beta-depleted transplantation in children listed by TCRdb under 2016. Broadly, across the study: Using TCR repertoire profiling, the study followed T-cell immune reconstitution in a quantitative way in children after TCRalphabeta/CD19-depleted allogeneic hematopoietic cell transplantation.

The sample's treatment or condition label, decoded: allogeneic hematopoietic cell transplantation with graft depleted of TCRalphabeta T cells and CD19 B cells. The transplant recipients were children given TCRalphabeta/CD19-depleted allogeneic hematopoietic cell grafts. Trimming accounts for 5 bases at V and 0 bases at J, while the number of junction bases matched to no gene is 3. Inclusive of the bounding cysteine and phenylalanine, the CDR3 is 15 residues long. Only the CDR3 DNA stays, 45 bases, in frame from base 1. From a lookup of the germline V gene, CDR1 and CDR2 are KGHSH and LQKENI. The study at large found these results: About two months after transplant, the apparently early recovery of alphabetaT-cell counts reportedly depended on just several hundred clones that had expanded rapidly and came from non-depleted graft cells. In some patients, the high TCRbeta diversity seen at day 60 was put down to recipient T cells and intrathymic progenitors that had survived conditioning. Over the following months the frequencies of hyperexpanded clones went down, and after one year T-cell counts and TCRbeta diversity were mostly credited to newly produced T cells.

The sequence was obtained from a male patient younger than 18 who had a stem cell transplant for acute lymphoblastic leukemia, so the T cells may come from the graft donor. Sequencing was performed on PBMCs, mostly from graft donor cells, taken 360 days after TCRalphabeta/CD19-depleted stem cell transplant. Recombination connected TRBV18 to TRBJ1-4; 7 central nucleotides agree with TRBD1. DNA sequence: TGTGCCAGCTCAGTGCAGGGGGCAACTAATGAAAAACTGTTTTTT. This encodes CASSVQGATNEKLFF.